What follows are 29 T cell receptor beta chains derived from one specimen sequenced in a study of T-cell memory formation after mild COVID-19. MiXCR, run by TCRdb on the 5' RACE reads, gives a single entry per CDR3 protein. The data contain approximately 260,000 distinct CDR3 sequences, 15% to 20% of them seen just once; the ten biggest clones take up about 23%. Sequenced material: PBMCs or a T cell subset sorted from them (not recorded which). These receptor sequences come from a man between 18 and 35 years old who had mild COVID-19 (a few samples of this study predate the infection). Cell type and time point are not known.

This clonotype came up a few times. CDR3 nucleotide sequence: TGTGCCAGCAGCAAGACCGGGCCAAAAACGGAAGCTTTCTTT. This translates into CASSKTGPKTEAFF. V is TRBV7-9 and J is TRBJ1-1; D unclear. The germline gives CDR1 SEHNR, CDR2 FQNEAQ (reference sequence). V lost 5 bases and J lost 8, with 18 bases in between. The CDR3 is 14 residues long.

CDR3 in DNA: TGTGCCAGCAGCCACTACGGGGGGGCAGCCTACGGGACCCAGTACTTC. This gives the protein CASSHYGGAAYGTQYF. The chain employs TRBV11-2 and TRBJ2-5, with 8 bases that match TRBD2. This CDR3 has 16 residues. Germline V gives CDR1 SGHAT, CDR2 FQNNGV. Losses at the gene ends were 5 bases for V and 7 bases for J; bases not matched to a gene: 15. The variable domain in full, completed from reference TRBV11-2 and TRBJ2-5, reads EAGVAQSPRYKIIEKRQSVAFWCNPISGHATLYWYQQILGQGPKLLIQFQNNGVVDDSQLPKDRFSAERLKGVDSTLKIQPAKLEDSAVYLCASSHYGGAAYGTQYFGPGTRLLVL.

This clonotype was seen a few times. The chain recombines TRBV15 with TRBJ2-1; 9 bases line up with TRBD1. Germline-derived CDR1 and CDR2 are LNHNV and YYDKDF (reference sequence). Trimming removed 5 bases from V and 8 bases from J; junction bases left unmatched: 10. The CDR3 is 15 residues long. The CDR3 loop reads CATSGTGTGLDEQFF. CDR3 sequence (DNA): TGTGCCACCAGCGGCACCGGGACAGGGTTAGATGAGCAGTTCTTC.

The V and J genes are TRBV5-4 and TRBJ2-3; no reliable D call. V was trimmed by 4 bases and J by 1 base, leaving 16 bases between them. The CDR3 length is 16 residues. Germline-derived CDR1 and CDR2 are SGHNT and YYREEE (reference sequence). The CDR3 DNA sequence: TGTGCCAGCAGCCGAATAGACCTTCGGGGCACAGATACGCAGTATTTT. Translating gives CASSRIDLRGTDTQYF. The variable domain in full, with the rest retrieved from reference TRBV5-4 and TRBJ2-3, is ETGVTQSPTHLIKTRGQQVTLRCSSQSGHNTVSWYQQALGQGPQFIFQYYREEENGRGNFPPRFSGLQFPNYSSELNVNALELDDSALYLCASSRIDLRGTDTQYFGPGTRLTVL.

V gene TRBV3-1 combines with J gene TRBJ1-1; D is undetermined. CDR3 length equals 14 residues. Germline V gene lookup returns CDR1 LGHDT and CDR2 YNNKEL (reference sequence). The V and J ends lost 0 bases and 1 base respectively, with 6 bases between them. Here the CDR3 DNA reads TGTGCCAGCAGCCAAGATCCCAGGAACACTGAAGCTTTCTTT. Protein product: CASSQDPRNTEAFF.

This clonotype appeared a few times. V gene TRBV6-2 or TRBV6-3 combines with J gene TRBJ1-1; D uncertain. Germline values: CDR1 MNHEY, CDR2 SVGEGT. CDR3 size: 11 residues. The ends were cut back, 6 bases at V and 7 bases at J, with 9 bases in the middle. The CDR3 protein is CASSQSVEAFF. CDR3 DNA: TGTGCCAGCAGCCAGTCCGTTGAAGCTTTCTTT.

This clonotype appeared many times. The chain employs TRBV9 and TRBJ2-2, with D possibly being TRBD1 (5 bases). V lost 4 bases and J 4 bases, leaving 17 bases between the germline ends. CDR1 and CDR2 from the germline V gene are SGDLS and YYNGEE. The CDR3 spans 16 residues. The CDR3 DNA follows: TGTGCCAGCAGCTTCCGACGGACACTGTCCACCGGGGAGCTGTTTTTT. Its translation is CASSFRRTLSTGELFF.

The gene calls are TRBV20-1 and TRBJ1-2; D is unresolved. Trimming removed 1 base at V and 7 bases at J, with 7 bases between. Germline V gene lookup returns CDR1 DFQATT and CDR2 SNEGSKA (reference sequence). The CDR3 has 11 amino acids. The CDR3, as DNA: TGCAGTGCTAGAGTCCCCGGTGGCTACACCTTC. This codes for CSARVPGGYTF.

This clonotype was observed at least ten times. This rearrangement joins TRBV7-6 to TRBJ2-3; D is perhaps TRBD1 (5 bases). Trimming removed 2 bases at V and 0 bases at J, with 6 bases between. Germline assignment: CDR1 SGHVS and CDR2 FNYEAQ. This CDR3 region has 14 residues. CDR3 DNA: TGTGCCAGCAGCTTATACAGGAGCACAGATACGCAGTATTTT. Protein: CASSLYRSTDTQYF.

The rearrangement uses TRBV20-1 and TRBJ1-5; D unclear. Germline V gene data show CDR1 as DFQATT and CDR2 as SNEGSKA (reference sequence). Trimming left V 0 bases short and J 0 bases short, with 6 bases between. This CDR3 has 14 residues. The CDR3 nucleotides are TGCAGTGCTAGAGAACAGAATAGCAATCAGCCCCAGCATTTT. This codes for CSAREQNSNQPQHF.

This clonotype was found a few times. The V call is TRBV11-2, the J call TRBJ1-2; D not resolved. This CDR3 region has 13 residues. Trimming removed 5 bases at V and 6 bases at J, with 13 bases between. Germline CDR1 reads SGHAT; CDR2 reads FQNNGV. CDR3 bases: TGTGCCAGCAGCCCCCCCCGGGTAGATGGCTACACCTTC. Its translation: CASSPPRVDGYTF.

The rearrangement links TRBV12-3 or TRBV12-4 to TRBJ2-1; weak D call: TRBD2 (6 bases). The CDR3 has 15 amino acids. The ends were cut back, 7 bases at V and 3 bases at J, with 16 bases in the middle. CDR3 loop: CASTSIAAGYNEQFF. CDR3 coding DNA: TGTGCCAGCACCTCAATAGCGGCAGGCTACAATGAGCAGTTCTTC.

The chain couples TRBV7-9 to TRBJ2-6; 8 bases line up with TRBD1. The CDR3 contains 15 residues. From germline, CDR1 is SEHNR and CDR2 FQNEAQ (reference sequence). The V and J ends lost 4 bases and 4 bases, in that order; junction bases with no gene match: 3. In DNA, the CDR3 is TGTGCCAGCAGCTCGACAGGGGTCGGGGCCAACGTCCTGACTTTC. Translated, it gives CASSSTGVGANVLTF.

This clonotype turned up a few times. The CDR3, as DNA: TGTGCCAGCAGTCTAGGGACAGCCCACACAGATACGCAGTATTTT. This encodes CASSLGTAHTDTQYF. V gene TRBV27 combines with J gene TRBJ2-3; 7 nucleotides match TRBD1. V lost 5 bases and J lost 2; bases outside the gene matches: 7. The CDR3 is 15 residues long. CDR1 and CDR2 (germline): MNHEY, SMNVEV (reference sequence).

For the CDR3, the DNA is TGTGCCAGCAGCCGGGCCGGGACCTTCTACAATGAGCAGTTCTTC. Residues: CASSRAGTFYNEQFF. The chain has TRBV11-2 and TRBJ2-1; D is tentatively TRBD1 or TRBD2 (5 bases each). Germline CDR1 reads SGHAT; CDR2 reads FQNNGV. Trimming cost V 5 bases and J 3 bases, with 14 bases left between them. There are 15 residues in the CDR3.

The gene calls are TRBV28 and TRBJ2-7, with D perhaps TRBD1 (6 bases). The CDR3 totals 13 residues. Germline lookup yields CDR1 MDHEN and CDR2 SYDVKM. V was shortened by 6 bases and J by 0 bases, with 9 bases between the two germline ends. The CDR3 here is CASRSGHSYEQYV. The CDR3 DNA sequence: TGTGCCAGCAGATCGGGACACTCCTACGAGCAGTACGTC.

A single count supports this clonotype. The chain is built from TRBV11-2 and TRBJ2-5; TRBD2 agrees at 8 bases. The CDR3 is made up of 14 amino acids. Germline V lookup: CDR1 SGHAT, CDR2 FQNNGV. Unmatched junction bases numbered 6, after V lost 4 bases and J lost 5 bases. CDR3 protein: CASSSLAGTETQYF. The CDR3 DNA is TGTGCCAGCAGCTCGTTAGCGGGGACGGAGACCCAGTACTTC.

This clonotype was picked up a small number of times. This chain joins TRBV29-1 and TRBJ1-5; TRBD1 is a possible D gene (5 bases). Trimming removed 4 bases from V and 4 bases from J, with 11 bases in between. CDR1 and CDR2 (germline): SQVTM, ANQGSEA. The CDR3 has 13 amino acids. CDR3 sequence: CSVVGQKNQPQHF. The CDR3 DNA sequence: TGCAGCGTTGTGGGGCAGAAGAATCAGCCCCAGCATTTT.

The V gene is TRBV24-1, the J gene TRBJ2-5, with D unclear. The CDR3 has 14 amino acids. Per the germline V gene, CDR1 is KGHDR and CDR2 is SFDVKD. V lost 2 bases, J lost 4 bases, and 10 bases lay in between. CDR3 coding DNA: TGTGCCACCAGTGATTATTTGATGGGAGAGACCCAGTACTTC. It codes for CATSDYLMGETQYF.

The chain recombines TRBV5-1 with TRBJ1-2; unclear D gene. The V end was cut by 1 base, the J end by 6 bases, with 10 bases between. The germline V gene has CDR1 SGHRS and CDR2 YFSETQ. There are 13 residues in the CDR3. The CDR3, as DNA: TGCGCCAGCAGCTTGTCTGACGGTGATGGCTACACCTTC. Its protein product is CASSLSDGDGYTF.

The table lists this clonotype with many counts. The chain links TRBV5-1 to TRBJ2-3; the D is unclear. V was clipped by 1 base and J by 2 bases, with 11 bases between them. Germline V gene sequence: CDR1 SGHRS, CDR2 YFSETQ. The CDR3 has 15 amino acids. CDR3: CASSLQDDLTDTQYF. The CDR3 bases are TGCGCCAGCAGCTTGCAGGACGATCTCACAGATACGCAGTATTTT.

V is TRBV2 and J is TRBJ2-3; perhaps TRBD2 as D (5 bases). Germline V gene lookup returns CDR1 SNHLY and CDR2 FYNNEI. The length of the CDR3 is 13 residues. Trimming shortened V by 5 bases and J by 10 bases, and 16 bases separated the two germline ends. This CDR3 is CASSSEVEGSQYF. As DNA, the CDR3 is TGTGCCAGCAGTTCAGAGGTAGAGGGCTCGCAGTATTTT.

The J gene is TRBJ1-2, the V gene TRBV5-1; a weak D match, TRBD1 (6 bases). The CDR3 loop spans 13 amino acids. The V and J ends lost 7 bases and 8 bases respectively, with 18 bases between them. Per germline, CDR1 SGHRS and CDR2 YFSETQ. CDR3: CASYDPGAQGYTF. The CDR3, as DNA: TGCGCCAGCTACGACCCGGGGGCCCAAGGCTACACCTTC.

This clonotype occurred a few times. The chain recombines TRBV18 with TRBJ1-5; the D is unclear. In germline, CDR1 is KGHSH, CDR2 LQKENI. The CDR3 totals 15 residues. V lost 4 bases and J 0 bases, leaving 10 bases between the germline ends. The CDR3 nucleotides read TGTGCCAGCTCACTCGGGCCCTTTAGCAATCAGCCCCAGCATTTT. Protein sequence: CASSLGPFSNQPQHF.

The gene calls are TRBV10-2 and TRBJ1-1; D gene unclear. Trimming took 7 bases from V and 7 from J, leaving 10 bases between them. The CDR3 extends over 11 amino acids. Germline lookup yields CDR1 WSHSY and CDR2 SAAADI. The CDR3: CASNPGYEAFF. CDR3 nucleotides: TGCGCCAGCAATCCGGGTTATGAAGCTTTCTTT.

This clonotype was recorded a few times. The J gene is TRBJ2-3, the V gene TRBV28, with D perhaps TRBD1 (6 bases). V shed 5 bases and J shed 0 bases, with 12 bases lying between them. CDR1 is MDHEN and CDR2 is SYDVKM in the germline V gene. The CDR3 has 15 residues. CDR3 DNA: TGTGCCAGCAGTCCAGGACAGCAGAGCACAGATACGCAGTATTTT. It is translated as CASSPGQQSTDTQYF.

There are a few counts of this clonotype. The V call is TRBV2, the J call TRBJ2-7; D gene uncertain. V lost 2 bases and J lost 0, with 8 bases in between. This CDR3 has 14 amino acids. Per the germline V gene, CDR1 is SNHLY and CDR2 is FYNNEI. For the CDR3, the DNA is TGTGCCAGCAGTGAAAGTAGGGACTCCTACGAGCAGTACGTC. This codes for CASSESRDSYEQYV.

This clonotype came up many times. This chain uses TRBV7-3 with TRBJ2-4; either TRBD1 or TRBD2 may fit D (5 bases each). CDR3 size: 16 residues. Germline loops: CDR1 SGHTA, CDR2 FQGTGA. The V end lost 5 bases, the J end lost 0 bases, and 14 bases lay between the germline ends. This chain's CDR3 is CASSQEPGQAKNIQYF. The CDR3 DNA sequence: TGTGCCAGCAGCCAAGAACCGGGGCAAGCCAAAAACATTCAGTACTTC. The full variable domain, its missing parts supplied by reference TRBV7-3 and TRBJ2-4, is GAGVSQTPSNKVTEKGKYVELRCDPISGHTALYWYRQSLGQGPEFLIYFQGTGAADDSGLPNDRFFAVRPEGSVSTLKIQRTERGDSAVYLCASSQEPGQAKNIQYFGAGTRLSVL.

The V and J genes are TRBV5-1 and TRBJ2-7; no definite D call. Germline V lookup: CDR1 SGHRS, CDR2 YFSETQ. CDR3 length: 14 amino acids. V lost 4 bases and J lost 5, with 16 bases in between. The CDR3 coding sequence is TGCGCCAGCAGCGTCACCATTGGGGTTGACGAGCAGTACTTC. Translation: CASSVTIGVDEQYF.